Shown below are 17 T cell receptor beta chains from a single sample sequenced in a study of cytomegalovirus exposure and HLA in healthy donors. Primers for the PCR totalled 60 Vbeta and 13 Jbeta. TCRdb's table, derived via immunoSEQ multiplex PCR, lists solely in-frame clones and lacks some. The profile shows around 130,000 clones, 83% of them singletons. Sequenced: PBMCs. These receptors all stem from a girl between 2 and 10 years old in good health and CMV-seronegative.

This clone was seen only once. The chain is built from TRBV19 and TRBJ1-5; perhaps TRBD1 as D (5 bases). This CDR3 is 12 amino acids long. V was shortened by 7 bases and J by 5 bases, with 9 bases between the two germline ends. Germline CDR1 and CDR2: LNHDA and SQIVND (reference sequence). The CDR3 spells CASNGRDQPQHF. DNA for the CDR3: TGTGCCAGTAACGGCAGGGATCAGCCCCAGCATTTT.

This chain links TRBV2 with TRBJ1-1; no clear D gene. With 8 bases removed from V and 2 bases from J, the gap between germline ends came to 12 bases. This CDR3 is 13 amino acids long. Germline assignment: CDR1 SNHLY and CDR2 FYNNEI. The CDR3 sequence is CASGARGNTEAFF. DNA for the CDR3: TGTGCCAGCGGTGCACGAGGCAACACTGAAGCTTTCTTT. Combining the CDR3 with reference TRBV2 and TRBJ1-1 gives the whole variable domain EPEVTQTPSHQVTQMGQEVILRCVPISNHLYFYWYRQILGQKVEFLVSFYNNEISEKSEIFDDQFSVERPDGSNFTLKIRSTKLEDSAMYFCASGARGNTEAFFGQGTRLTVV.

This clone has more than one count but fewer than ten. The chain recombines TRBV6-5 with TRBJ2-3; D may be TRBD1 (7 bases). Per germline, CDR1 MNHEY and CDR2 SVGAGI. The CDR3 has 14 amino acids. V was shortened by 4 bases and J by 5 bases, with 13 bases between the two germline ends. The CDR3 is CASSLSGGKDTQYF. The DNA for the CDR3 is TGTGCCAGCAGTTTATCAGGGGGGAAAGATACGCAGTATTTT.

The genes are TRBV7-9 and TRBJ1-2, with TRBD1 identical over 8 bases. After removal of 5 bases from V and 8 bases from J, the junction contained 4 bases not matched to a gene. CDR1 is SEHNR, CDR2 FQNEAQ, per germline (reference sequence). This CDR3 contains 12 residues. The CDR3 sequence: CASSAGGDGYTF. The CDR3 region has the DNA TGTGCCAGCAGCGCAGGGGGCGACGGCTACACCTTC.

The chain links TRBV7-9 to TRBJ1-4, with a tentative D call TRBD1 (5 bases). In germline, CDR1 is SEHNR, CDR2 FQNEAQ (reference sequence). The V gene lost 5 bases and the J gene lost 3 bases, with 13 bases spanning the gap. CDR3 size: 15 residues. CDR3 residues: CASSVGRGANEKLFF. In nucleotides, the CDR3 is TGTGCCAGCAGCGTAGGGCGGGGCGCTAATGAAAAACTGTTTTTT.

V and J are TRBV9 and TRBJ2-7, with 7 bases matching TRBD2. The junction had 4 bases not matched to a gene; V was cut back by 0 bases and J by 4 bases. This CDR3 contains 14 residues. From germline, CDR1 is SGDLS and CDR2 YYNGEE. The CDR3 sequence is CASSVGSGEYEQYF. The DNA for the CDR3 is TGTGCCAGCAGCGTAGGCAGCGGGGAGTACGAGCAGTACTTC.

In nucleotides, the CDR3 is TGCAGTGTCAGAGGTTCCGGGGAGCTGTTTTTT. Encoded protein: CSVRGSGELFF. This rearrangement joins TRBV20-1 to TRBJ2-2; no firm D call. CDR1 is DFQATT, CDR2 SNEGSKA, per germline (reference sequence). This CDR3 contains 11 residues. Between the trimmed V and J ends, which lost 7 bases and 6 bases, there was a span of 9 bases.

The chain carries TRBV6-1 and TRBJ1-6, with a weak D call TRBD1 (6 bases). This CDR3 is 15 amino acids long. V gave up 6 bases and J gave up 7 bases, with 16 bases separating them. The germline CDR1 and CDR2 sequences are MNHNS and SASEGT. The CDR3 protein is CASSEIQGSNSPLHF. The CDR3 region has the DNA TGTGCCAGCAGCGAGATCCAGGGGTCAAATTCACCCCTCCACTTT.

The V call is TRBV10-3, the J call TRBJ2-7; TRBD2 matches 7 bases. With V trimmed by 9 bases and J by 6 bases, 17 bases remained unmatched. The germline gives CDR1 ENHRY, CDR2 SYGVKD. The CDR3 is 15 amino acids. Here the CDR3 DNA reads TGTGCCATAAGGGCCGGGGTCGGCGGGAGTGGCGAGCAGTACTTC. Translating it yields CAIRAGVGGSGEQYF.

There are a few counts of this clone. Other DNA sequences in this specimen translate into the identical CDR3. The chain couples TRBV4-3 to TRBJ2-6, with 9 bases matching TRBD1. V lost 3 bases and J lost 4; bases outside the gene matches: 7. The germline gives CDR1 LGHNA, CDR2 YSLEER. CDR3 size: 17 residues. The CDR3 sequence is CASSQGTGLKGANVLTF. CDR3 in DNA: TGCGCCAGCAGCCAGGGGACAGGGCTTAAAGGGGCCAACGTCCTGACTTTC.

The CDR3 sequence: CASSLAVGALHF. CDR3 nucleotides: TGTGCCAGCAGCTTAGCAGTCGGGGCCCTCCACTTT. The rearrangement joins TRBV7-2 to TRBJ1-6, with D uncertain. CDR1 and CDR2 (germline): SGHTA, FQGNSA. This CDR3 spans 12 amino acids. V was clipped by 0 bases and J by 14 bases, with 8 bases between them.

V and J are TRBV6-5 and TRBJ1-1; D is possibly TRBD1 (5 bases). This CDR3 spans 15 amino acids. Trimming pared 2 bases from V and 4 bases from J, leaving 14 bases between. Germline V lookup: CDR1 MNHEY, CDR2 SVGAGI. This CDR3 is CASSYPFQGLTEAFF. CDR3 nucleotide sequence: TGTGCCAGCAGTTACCCGTTCCAGGGACTCACTGAAGCTTTCTTT.

J is TRBJ2-7 and V is TRBV7-2, with 11 nucleotides matching TRBD2. After removal of 5 bases from V and 4 bases from J, the junction contained 10 bases not matched to a gene. There are 16 residues in the CDR3. Germline loops: CDR1 SGHTA, CDR2 FQGNSA. DNA of the CDR3: TGTGCCAGCAGCCCCAGTAGCGGGGGGGGAGGGTACGAGCAGTACTTC. Translated, it gives CASSPSSGGGGYEQYF.

The chain joins TRBV19 to TRBJ2-1; 10 nucleotides agree with TRBD2. V trimming: 3 bases; J trimming: 9 bases; junction bases outside the gene matches: 11. This CDR3 spans 16 amino acids. Germline CDR1 is LNHDA and CDR2 is SQIVND (reference sequence). In DNA, the CDR3 is TGTGCCAGTAGTATCGGGGCTAGCGGGAGTCCCGGTGAGCAGTTCTTC. This encodes CASSIGASGSPGEQFF.

The gene calls are TRBV13 and TRBJ2-2; D gene uncertain. Germline CDR1 is PRHDT and CDR2 is FYEKMQ (reference sequence). This CDR3 comprises 14 residues. V lost 5 bases to trimming and J lost 2 bases, with 9 bases between them. As DNA, the CDR3 is TGTGCCAGCAGCCCGTTTACAAACACCGGGGAGCTGTTTTTT. This gives the protein CASSPFTNTGELFF. Combining the CDR3 with reference TRBV13 and TRBJ2-2 gives the whole variable domain AAGVIQSPRHLIKEKRETATLKCYPIPRHDTVYWYQQGPGQDPQFLISFYEKMQSDKGSIPDRFSAQQFSDYHSELNMSSLELGDSALYFCASSPFTNTGELFFGEGSRLTVL.

The rearrangement links TRBV4-1 to TRBJ2-7, with 11 bases identical to TRBD1. J gave up 7 bases and V 2 bases, and 10 bases lay outside the gene matches. In germline, CDR1 is MGHRA, CDR2 YSYEKL. CDR3 length equals 16 residues. The CDR3 DNA reads TGCGCCAGCAGCCAAAACCCGGGACAGGGGGTTGGGGAGCAGTACTTC. This gives the protein CASSQNPGQGVGEQYF.

This clone was seen a single time. V gene TRBV7-8 combines with J gene TRBJ1-6; 8 bases agree with TRBD1. CDR3 length equals 18 residues. J lost 2 bases, V lost 0 bases, and 6 bases had no gene match. The germline V gene encodes CDR1 SGHVS and CDR2 FQNEAQ. DNA for the CDR3: TGTGCCAGCAGCTTAGCCCGGACAGGGCAGACCTATAATTCACCCCTCCACTTT. The encoded protein is CASSLARTGQTYNSPLHF.